Each of the 32 T cell receptor beta chains below was sequenced from the same sample in a study of OX40 agonist ivuxolimab in advanced cancers. Libraries were prepared by immunoSEQ multiplex PCR; TCRdb keeps only in-frame clonotypes and omits some of them. Here the sample spans approximately 35,000 clones, about 73% being singletons. The specimen was CD4+ or CD8+ T cells sorted from blood, collected in a trial of the OX40 agonist ivuxolimab. The receptors come from an adult with an advanced solid tumor such as melanoma, head and neck, liver or kidney cancer.

The sample holds a few counts of this clone. The rearrangement uses TRBV9 and TRBJ2-5, with D tentatively TRBD1 or TRBD2 (6 bases each). Germline V gene lookup returns CDR1 SGDLS and CDR2 YYNGEE. V was trimmed by 1 base and J by 5 bases, leaving 12 bases between them. The CDR3 covers 14 residues. The CDR3 DNA is TGTGCCAGCAGCGTAATCGCCGGGGGCGAGACCCAGTACTTC. This gives the protein CASSVIAGGETQYF.

A remark on this clone: This CDR3 fails to terminate in the conserved phenylalanine or tryptophan, so it likely reflects a read error. The rearrangement links TRBV9 to TRBJ2-7; no definite D call. The CDR3 is 14 residues long. V shed 2 bases and J shed 2 bases, with 11 bases lying between them. The V gene's germline CDR1 is SGDLS and CDR2 YYNGEE. CDR3 in DNA: TGTGCCAGCAGCGTTTCGCACCTCACCTACGAGCAGTACCTC. Translating gives CASSVSHLTYEQYL.

This chain links TRBV28 with TRBJ2-7; TRBD1 matches at 9 bases. The ends lost 4 bases at V and 7 bases at J; junction bases unmatched: 11. The CDR3 runs 15 residues. In germline, CDR1 is MDHEN, CDR2 SYDVKM. CDR3 nucleotide sequence: TGTGCCAGCAGTTCACCGGGACAGGGATCGAGGGAGCAGTACGTC. This gives the protein CASSSPGQGSREQYV.

The rearrangement uses TRBV5-1 and TRBJ2-3; TRBD2 aligns across 7 bases. Germline CDR1 is SGHRS and CDR2 is YFSETQ. The CDR3 covers 16 residues. With V trimmed by 0 bases and J by 2 bases, 6 bases remained unmatched. The DNA for the CDR3 is TGCGCCAGCAGCTTGGGACAGCGGGGCAACACAGATACGCAGTATTTT. This translates into CASSLGQRGNTDTQYF.

The CDR3 coding sequence is TGTGCCAGCAGTTACTCGCTAGCGGGGTTCTACGAGCAGTACTTC. Its translation is CASSYSLAGFYEQYF. The rearrangement uses TRBV6-6 and TRBJ2-7; 9 bases match TRBD2. V lost 0 bases and J lost 3; bases outside the gene matches: 3. Germline CDR1 MNHNY, CDR2 SVGAGI (reference sequence). This CDR3 spans 15 amino acids.

The chain combines TRBV9 with TRBJ1-2, with a tentative D call TRBD1 (5 bases). The germline V gene encodes CDR1 SGDLS and CDR2 YYNGEE. Trimming removed 4 bases at V and 8 bases at J, with 21 bases between. CDR3 length equals 15 residues. This CDR3 reads CASSPDGGQFLGYTF. The CDR3 DNA is TGTGCCAGCAGCCCCGATGGGGGTCAATTCTTGGGCTACACCTTC.

V and J are TRBV19 and TRBJ1-2, with D perhaps TRBD1 (6 bases). V lost 5 bases to trimming and J lost 4 bases, with 14 bases between them. Germline V lookup: CDR1 LNHDA, CDR2 SQIVND (reference sequence). CDR3 length: 14 amino acids. The CDR3 loop is CASSRQGRVYGYTF. The DNA for the CDR3 is TGTGCCAGTAGTCGGCAGGGGCGCGTCTATGGCTACACCTTC.

This clone was detected only once. The chain couples TRBV29-1 to TRBJ2-3, with D unresolved. V lost 6 bases and J lost 0, with 4 bases in between. Per the germline V gene, CDR1 is SQVTM and CDR2 is ANQGSEA. The CDR3 is 11 amino acids. Here the CDR3 DNA reads TGCAGCGTGTCTAGCACAGATACGCAGTATTTT. It is translated as CSVSSTDTQYF.

This clone was detected only a few times. The chain is built from TRBV4-1 and TRBJ1-3; D is undetermined. V shed 1 base and J shed 9 bases, with 10 bases lying between them. This CDR3 contains 13 residues. The germline V gene has CDR1 MGHRA and CDR2 YSYEKL. CDR3: CASSQGGDGTIYF. CDR3 sequence (DNA): TGCGCCAGCAGCCAAGGGGGAGACGGCACCATATATTTT.

This clone has a single count. This chain joins TRBV29-1 and TRBJ1-2, with D tentatively TRBD1 (6 bases). Germline CDR1 and CDR2: SQVTM and ANQGSEA. Trimming stripped 1 base from V and 4 bases from J, with 16 bases between. The CDR3 loop spans 15 amino acids. The CDR3 spells CSVEAPSQGFYGYTF. CDR3 DNA sequence: TGCAGCGTTGAAGCCCCCTCACAGGGTTTCTATGGCTACACCTTC. Full variable domain (outside the CDR3, taken from reference TRBV29-1 and TRBJ1-2): SAVISQKPSRDICQRGTSLTIQCQVDSQVTMMFWYRQQPGQSLTLIATANQGSEATYESGFVIDKFPISRPNLTFSTLTVSNMSPEDSSIYLCSVEAPSQGFYGYTFGSGTRLTVV.

The V gene is TRBV5-1, the J gene TRBJ2-3, with D perhaps matching TRBD1 (6 bases). This CDR3 region has 15 residues. Germline CDR1 SGHRS, CDR2 YFSETQ. Trimming pared 7 bases from V and 0 bases from J, leaving 15 bases between. CDR3 DNA sequence: TGCGCCAGCGCCCCTGGGGGCGGTAGCACAGATACGCAGTATTTT. Residues: CASAPGGGSTDTQYF.

In its sample, this clone is medium-sized (0.01 to 0.1%). This chain joins TRBV23-1 and TRBJ1-2, with TRBD1 as a possible D gene (6 bases). TRBV23-1 is filed as an ORF, its function uncertain. This CDR3 contains 14 residues. V was pared by 5 bases and J by 2 bases, with 12 bases between. The CDR3 loop reads CASSITGTNYGYTF. The CDR3 region has the DNA TGCGCCAGCAGTATCACCGGGACAAACTATGGCTACACCTTC.

The chain employs TRBV7-9 and TRBJ1-4; no definite D call. The CDR3 runs to 12 residues. The germline V and J ends were trimmed by 5 bases and 8 bases, with 9 bases remaining between them. Germline CDR1 reads SEHNR; CDR2 reads FQNEAQ (reference sequence). The CDR3 DNA reads as TGTGCCAGCAGCGCCGAGGAGGAAAAACTGTTTTTT. Translation gives CASSAEEEKLFF.

The chain recombines TRBV11-2 with TRBJ2-3; no definite D call. This CDR3 has 13 residues. Germline V gene sequence: CDR1 SGHAT, CDR2 FQNNGV. Trimming removed 2 bases from V and 6 bases from J, with 9 bases in between. Here the CDR3 DNA reads TGTGCCAGCAGCTTACGGTTAATGGATACGCAGTATTTT. It specifies CASSLRLMDTQYF.

Only one count was recorded for this clone. The chain uses TRBV7-9 and TRBJ2-5; D may be TRBD2 (8 bases). Germline V gives CDR1 SEHNR, CDR2 FQNEAQ (reference sequence). V gave up 4 bases and J gave up 2 bases, with 23 bases separating them. The CDR3 extends over 18 amino acids. CDR3: CASSSGGGAGSRQETQYF. CDR3 coding DNA: TGTGCCAGCAGCTCGGGAGGGGGCGCGGGTAGTCGGCAAGAGACCCAGTACTTC.

This chain links TRBV30 with TRBJ1-3; tentatively, D is TRBD1 (6 bases). This CDR3 comprises 13 residues. The germline CDR1 and CDR2 sequences are GTSNPN and SVGIG (reference sequence). V lost 5 bases to trimming and J lost 4 bases, with 12 bases between them. CDR3 sequence (DNA): TGTGCCTGGGGTGGTGGGGGCGGAAACACCATATATTTT. It is translated as CAWGGGGGNTIYF.

The V gene is TRBV19, the J gene TRBJ1-6; TRBD1 matches 8 bases. The ends lost 5 bases at V and 9 bases at J; junction bases unmatched: 12. This CDR3 region has 16 residues. Germline CDR1 LNHDA, CDR2 SQIVND (reference sequence). The CDR3 sequence: CASSSRQGTTGSPLHF. The CDR3 bases are TGTGCCAGTAGTTCACGACAGGGGACAACTGGTTCACCCCTCCACTTT.

This chain links TRBV5-4 with TRBJ2-6; 12 nucleotides agree with TRBD2. V lost 1 base to trimming and J lost 3 bases; unmatched junction nucleotides: 5. Germline V CDR1 and CDR2: SGHNT, YYREEE (reference sequence). This CDR3 comprises 18 residues. CDR3 loop: CASSLPSGGAGGANVLTF. CDR3 in DNA: TGTGCCAGCAGCTTGCCTAGCGGGGGGGCAGGTGGGGCCAACGTCCTGACTTTC.

In DNA form, the CDR3 reads TGTGCCAGCAGCTTAGCCTATGGCTACACCTTC. The encoded protein is CASSLAYGYTF. This chain connects TRBV7-9 to TRBJ1-2, with no clear D. V lost 0 bases to trimming and J lost 4 bases, with 0 bases between them. CDR1 and CDR2 (germline): SEHNR, FQNEAQ (reference sequence). CDR3 size: 11 residues.

The chain couples TRBV2 to TRBJ1-5, with a possible D match to TRBD1 (6 bases). Germline CDR1 and CDR2: SNHLY and FYNNEI. The CDR3 is 15 amino acids. V was pared by 0 bases and J by 7 bases, with 13 bases between. The CDR3 DNA reads as TGTGCCAGCAGTGAAGCGCGAGGCAGGGGCCAGCCCCAGCATTTT. Amino acid sequence: CASSEARGRGQPQHF.

The chain employs TRBV7-9 and TRBJ1-1, with 8 bases that match TRBD1. There are 12 residues in the CDR3. In germline, CDR1 is SEHNR, CDR2 FQNEAQ (reference sequence). V trimming: 5 bases; J trimming: 5 bases; junction bases outside the gene matches: 1. The CDR3 is CASSRQGTEAFF. CDR3 nucleotide sequence: TGTGCCAGCAGCCGACAGGGGACTGAAGCTTTCTTT.

The genes are TRBV7-9 and TRBJ2-5; D ambiguous. Looked up from germline, CDR1 is SEHNR and CDR2 is FQNEAQ (reference sequence). The ends were cut back, 3 bases at V and 7 bases at J, with 12 bases in the middle. The CDR3 has 13 residues. The chain's CDR3 is CASSFQRSVTQYF. CDR3 coding DNA: TGTGCCAGCAGCTTCCAGAGGAGCGTGACCCAGTACTTC.

The chain links TRBV6-1 to TRBJ1-1; D is undetermined. The CDR3 extends over 13 amino acids. The V and J ends lost 7 bases and 1 base respectively, with 10 bases between them. Germline V gene sequence: CDR1 MNHNS, CDR2 SASEGT. The CDR3 sequence: CASKTSSNTEAFF. CDR3 bases: TGTGCCAGCAAGACAAGCTCGAACACTGAAGCTTTCTTT.

This chain connects TRBV5-1 to TRBJ1-1; D not resolved. The germline CDR1 and CDR2 sequences are SGHRS and YFSETQ. The CDR3 spans 16 residues. V shed 0 bases and J shed 1 base, with 13 bases lying between them. CDR3 sequence (DNA): TGCGCCAGCAGCTTGGTTTTCGGCGGAAAGAACACTGAAGCTTTCTTT. Amino acid sequence: CASSLVFGGKNTEAFF.

The chain combines TRBV10-3 with TRBJ1-5; D not resolved. This CDR3 has 12 amino acids. Looked up from germline, CDR1 is ENHRY and CDR2 is SYGVKD. V was trimmed by 4 bases and J by 4 bases, leaving 5 bases between them. CDR3 DNA: TGTGCCATCAGTGCGCAGAATCAGCCCCAGCATTTT. As protein: CAISAQNQPQHF.

Remarks on this clone: This may be a read error, as it is one base from a much larger clone. The chain joins TRBV4-2 to TRBJ2-2; TRBD1 matches at 9 bases. J was trimmed by 3 bases and V by 7 bases; bases with no gene match: 3. The germline V gene has CDR1 LGHNA and CDR2 YNFKEQ. This CDR3 region has 14 residues. CDR3: CASMGQGYTGELFF. Here the CDR3 DNA reads TGTGCCAGCATGGGACAGGGTTACACCGGGGAGCTGTTTTTT.

CDR3 protein: CASRKQDRGIHYGYTF. DNA for the CDR3: TGTGCCAGCAGAAAGCAGGACAGGGGCATACACTATGGCTACACCTTC. The chain couples TRBV27 to TRBJ1-2; 9 nucleotides match TRBD1. Per the germline V gene, CDR1 is MNHEY and CDR2 is SMNVEV (reference sequence). Trimming took 6 bases from V and 3 from J; bases not matched to a gene: 11. This CDR3 region has 16 residues.

This rearrangement joins TRBV7-2 to TRBJ1-2; weak D call: TRBD1 (5 bases). CDR1 and CDR2 from the germline V gene are SGHTA and FQGNSA. The CDR3 is 13 amino acids. V was pared by 5 bases and J by 3 bases, with 10 bases between. This CDR3 reads CASSGTGYYGYTF. CDR3 nucleotides: TGTGCCAGCAGCGGAACAGGCTACTATGGCTACACCTTC.

The chain carries TRBV7-2 and TRBJ1-5; D gene ambiguous. V was trimmed by 1 base and J by 0 bases, leaving 7 bases between them. The CDR3 is 15 amino acids. In germline, CDR1 is SGHTA, CDR2 FQGNSA. This chain's CDR3 is CASSLGRLSNQPQHF. CDR3 DNA: TGTGCCAGCAGCTTAGGAAGGCTTAGCAATCAGCCCCAGCATTTT.

The chain employs TRBV10-2 and TRBJ2-7; perhaps D is TRBD1 or TRBD2 (5 bases each). Trimming removed 5 bases at V and 5 bases at J, with 10 bases between. Germline lookup yields CDR1 WSHSY and CDR2 SAAADI. The CDR3 length is 12 residues. CDR3 sequence: CASSSRGNEQYV. The CDR3 region has the DNA TGCGCCAGCAGTTCGAGGGGCAACGAGCAGTACGTC.

This chain uses TRBV6-4 with TRBJ2-3; the match to TRBD2 covers 12 bases. CDR3 length equals 16 residues. Germline CDR1 reads MRHNA; CDR2 reads SNTAGT. With V trimmed by 6 bases and J by 2 bases, 6 bases remained unmatched. The CDR3 spells CASSPTSGGPTDTQYF. Written as DNA, the CDR3 is TGTGCCAGCAGCCCCACTAGCGGGGGGCCCACAGATACGCAGTATTTT.

The chain couples TRBV30 to TRBJ1-1; D is undetermined. Trimming cost V 2 bases and J 6 bases, with 10 bases left between them. The V gene's germline CDR1 is GTSNPN and CDR2 SVGIG (reference sequence). The CDR3 is made up of 12 amino acids. This chain's CDR3 is CAWSSGSAEAFF. Here the CDR3 DNA reads TGTGCCTGGAGTTCCGGGAGTGCTGAAGCTTTCTTT.